Sequencing of this T cell receptor beta chain was carried out in a study of tumor-infiltrating lymphocytes in oesophageal squamous cell carcinoma. The CDR3 spans 13 residues. Germline V gene data show CDR1 as SGHVS and CDR2 as FNYEAQ. Unmatched junction bases numbered 4, after V lost 1 base and J lost 8 bases. From the PCR reads, TCRdb called clonotypes with MiXCR, one entry per CDR3 protein. The table has about 12,000 distinct CDR3 sequences, 45% to 65% seen once; the top ten hold around a third. This TCR was recovered from a female donor with esophageal squamous cell carcinoma. The specimen sequenced was esophageal tumor tissue. V and J are TRBV7-6 and TRBJ1-2; 7 bases align to TRBD1. CDR3 coding DNA: TGTGCCAGCAGCTTAGAGGGGGCCAGGGGCTACACCTTC. Protein: CASSLEGARGYTF.